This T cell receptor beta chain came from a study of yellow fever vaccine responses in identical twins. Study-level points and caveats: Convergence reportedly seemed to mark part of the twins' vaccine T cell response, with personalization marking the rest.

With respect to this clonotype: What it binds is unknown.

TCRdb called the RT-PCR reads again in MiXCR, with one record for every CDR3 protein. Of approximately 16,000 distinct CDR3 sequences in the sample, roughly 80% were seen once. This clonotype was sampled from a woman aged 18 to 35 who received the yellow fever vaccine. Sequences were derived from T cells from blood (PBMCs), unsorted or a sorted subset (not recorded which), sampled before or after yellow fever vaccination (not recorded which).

In DNA form, the CDR3 reads TGTGCCACCTGGCAGGGGGGCGCCGGGGAGCTGTTTTTT. Protein sequence: CATWQGGAGELFF. The rearrangement links TRBV10-3 to TRBJ2-2, with TRBD1 as a possible D gene (7 bases). V was shortened by 10 bases and J by 6 bases, with 15 bases between the two germline ends. Germline V gene lookup returns CDR1 ENHRY and CDR2 SYGVKD. The CDR3 is 13 amino acids.